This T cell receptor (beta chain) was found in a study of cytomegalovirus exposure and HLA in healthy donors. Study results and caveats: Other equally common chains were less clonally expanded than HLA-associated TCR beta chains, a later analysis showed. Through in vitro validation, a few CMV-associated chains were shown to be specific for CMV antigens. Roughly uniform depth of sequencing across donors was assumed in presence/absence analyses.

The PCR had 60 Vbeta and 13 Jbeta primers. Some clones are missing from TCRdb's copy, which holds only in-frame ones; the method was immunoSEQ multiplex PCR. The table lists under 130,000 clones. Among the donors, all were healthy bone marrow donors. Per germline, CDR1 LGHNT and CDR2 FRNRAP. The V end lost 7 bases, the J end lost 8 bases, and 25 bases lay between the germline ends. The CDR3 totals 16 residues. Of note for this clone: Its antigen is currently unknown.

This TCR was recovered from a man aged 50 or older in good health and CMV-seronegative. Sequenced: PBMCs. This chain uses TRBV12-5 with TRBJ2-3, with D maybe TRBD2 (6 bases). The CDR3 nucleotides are TGTGCTAGTGCCCCCCCCGGACTTCCCCCGCGGGGTACGCAGTATTTT. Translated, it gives CASAPPGLPPRGTQYF.